The clone carrying this TCR beta chain was recorded at least ten times. Its antigen is unknown. Trimming stripped 4 bases from V and 2 bases from J, with 13 bases between. The CDR3 is 15 residues long. Germline assignment: CDR1 SGDLS and CDR2 YYNGEE. The data originate from a study of post-analysis software for immune sequencing data. Study results and limitations: There were four or five TRBV segments more frequent in patients than controls, and TRBV5-6, TRBV5-1 and TRBV20-1 were among them. Compared with controls, patients showed significantly lower normalized Chao1 diversity.

Unique molecular identifiers tagged the TCR beta cDNA libraries. TCRdb redid the calling of the PCR reads with MiXCR, one entry per CDR3 protein. This sample yields just over 250,000 distinct CDR3 sequences, of which 30% to 45% are seen a single time; 4.5% to 5.5% belongs to the top ten. This TCR derives from a girl aged 10 to 17 with multiple sclerosis. The V call is TRBV9, the J call TRBJ1-5; D unclear. The sample taken for sequencing was blood. The CDR3 loop reads CASSPTSGGNQPQHF. CDR3 coding DNA: TGTGCCAGCAGCCCAACCAGCGGAGGCAATCAGCCCCAGCATTTT.